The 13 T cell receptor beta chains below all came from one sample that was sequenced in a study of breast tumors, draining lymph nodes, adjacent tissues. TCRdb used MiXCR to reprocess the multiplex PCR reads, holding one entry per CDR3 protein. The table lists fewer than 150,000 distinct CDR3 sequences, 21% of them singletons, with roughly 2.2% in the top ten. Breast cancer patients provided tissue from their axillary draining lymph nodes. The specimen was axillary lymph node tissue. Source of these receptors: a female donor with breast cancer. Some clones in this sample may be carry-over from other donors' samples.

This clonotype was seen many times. Here the CDR3 reads CASSLLATGSSSYEQYF. DNA of the CDR3: TGTGCCAGCAGCTTGTTGGCTACAGGGTCGAGCTCCTACGAGCAGTACTTC. The chain joins TRBV5-6 to TRBJ2-7; possibly TRBD1 for D (6 bases). CDR1 SGHDT and CDR2 YYEEEE come from the germline V gene. V shed 1 base and J shed 0 bases, with 17 bases lying between them. This CDR3 is 17 amino acids long.

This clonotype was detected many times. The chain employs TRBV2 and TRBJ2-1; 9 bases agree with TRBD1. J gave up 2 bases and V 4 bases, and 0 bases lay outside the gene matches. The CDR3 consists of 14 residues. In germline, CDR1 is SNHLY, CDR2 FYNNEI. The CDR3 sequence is CASSGDRAYNEQFF. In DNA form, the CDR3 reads TGTGCCAGCAGTGGGGACAGGGCCTACAATGAGCAGTTCTTC.

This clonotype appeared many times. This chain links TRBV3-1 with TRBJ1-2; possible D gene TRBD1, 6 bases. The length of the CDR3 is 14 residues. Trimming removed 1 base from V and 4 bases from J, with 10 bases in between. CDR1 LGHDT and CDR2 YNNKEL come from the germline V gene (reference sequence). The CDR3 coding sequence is TGTGCCAGCAGCCAAGCCCAGGGGATCTATGGCTACACCTTC. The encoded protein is CASSQAQGIYGYTF.

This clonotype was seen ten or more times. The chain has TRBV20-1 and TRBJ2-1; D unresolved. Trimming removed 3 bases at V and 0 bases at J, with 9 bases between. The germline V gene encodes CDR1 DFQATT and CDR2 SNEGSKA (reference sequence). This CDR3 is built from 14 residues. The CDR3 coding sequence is TGCAGTGCTAGGGGCGGAACCTCCTACAATGAGCAGTTCTTC. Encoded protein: CSARGGTSYNEQFF.

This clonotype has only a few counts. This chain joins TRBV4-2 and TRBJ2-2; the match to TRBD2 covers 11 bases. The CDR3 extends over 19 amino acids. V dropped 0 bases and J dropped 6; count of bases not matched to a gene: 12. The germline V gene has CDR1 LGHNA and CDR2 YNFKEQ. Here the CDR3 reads CASSQERVLAGGRSGELFF. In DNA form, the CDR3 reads TGTGCCAGCAGCCAAGAGCGAGTGTTAGCGGGAGGGAGGTCCGGGGAGCTGTTTTTT.

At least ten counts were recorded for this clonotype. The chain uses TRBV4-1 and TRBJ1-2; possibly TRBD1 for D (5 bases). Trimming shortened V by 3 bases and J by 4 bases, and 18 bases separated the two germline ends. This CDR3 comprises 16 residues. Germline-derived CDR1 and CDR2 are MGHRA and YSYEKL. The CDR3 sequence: CASSQSSTTVSYGYTF. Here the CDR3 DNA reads TGCGCCAGCAGCCAGAGCTCCACGACAGTAAGCTATGGCTACACCTTC.

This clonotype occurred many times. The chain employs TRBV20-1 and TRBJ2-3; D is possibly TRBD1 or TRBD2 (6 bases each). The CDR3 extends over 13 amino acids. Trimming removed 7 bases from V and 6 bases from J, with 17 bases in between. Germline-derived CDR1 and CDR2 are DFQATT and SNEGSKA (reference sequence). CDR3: CSGRWGARDTQYF. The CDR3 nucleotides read TGCAGTGGCAGGTGGGGGGCGCGGGATACGCAGTATTTT.

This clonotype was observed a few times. The CDR3 spells CASSLPGTGRETQYF. The CDR3 nucleotides read TGTGCCAGCAGCCTCCCAGGGACAGGGAGGGAGACCCAGTACTTC. The chain is built from TRBV28 and TRBJ2-5, with TRBD1 matching 9 bases. Per the germline V gene, CDR1 is MDHEN and CDR2 is SYDVKM. CDR3 length: 15 residues. Trimming at V came to 6 bases and at J to 5 bases, leaving 10 bases not matched to a gene.

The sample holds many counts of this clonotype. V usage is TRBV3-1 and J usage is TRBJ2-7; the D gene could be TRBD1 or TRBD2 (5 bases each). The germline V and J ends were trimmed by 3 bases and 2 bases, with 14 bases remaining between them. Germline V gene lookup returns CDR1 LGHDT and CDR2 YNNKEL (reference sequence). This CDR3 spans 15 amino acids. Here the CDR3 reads CASSQASGRTYEQYF. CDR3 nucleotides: TGTGCCAGCAGCCAGGCCTCGGGACGGACCTACGAGCAGTACTTC.

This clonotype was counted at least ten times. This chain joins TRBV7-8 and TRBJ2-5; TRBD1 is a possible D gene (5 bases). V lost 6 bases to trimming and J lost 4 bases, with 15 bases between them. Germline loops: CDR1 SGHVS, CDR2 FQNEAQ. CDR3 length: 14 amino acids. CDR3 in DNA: TGTGCCAGCAGATCCCTCGACAGCTTAGAGACCCAGTACTTC. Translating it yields CASRSLDSLETQYF.

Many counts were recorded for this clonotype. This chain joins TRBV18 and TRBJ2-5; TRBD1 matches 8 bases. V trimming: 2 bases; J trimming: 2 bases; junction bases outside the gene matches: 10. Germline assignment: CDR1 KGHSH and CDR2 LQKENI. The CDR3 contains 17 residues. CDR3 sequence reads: CASSPNSGTGRQETQYF. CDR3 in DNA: TGTGCCAGCTCACCAAACTCCGGGACAGGCAGGCAAGAGACCCAGTACTTC.

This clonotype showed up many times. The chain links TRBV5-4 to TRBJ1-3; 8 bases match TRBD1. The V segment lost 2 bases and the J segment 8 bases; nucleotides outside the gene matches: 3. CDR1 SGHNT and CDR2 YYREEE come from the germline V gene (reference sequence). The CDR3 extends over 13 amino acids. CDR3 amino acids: CASSLTGGDTIYF. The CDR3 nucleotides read TGTGCCAGCAGCTTAACAGGGGGGGACACCATATATTTT. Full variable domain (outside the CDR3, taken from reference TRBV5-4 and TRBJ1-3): ETGVTQSPTHLIKTRGQQVTLRCSSQSGHNTVSWYQQALGQGPQFIFQYYREEENGRGNFPPRFSGLQFPNYSSELNVNALELDDSALYLCASSLTGGDTIYFGEGSWLTVV.

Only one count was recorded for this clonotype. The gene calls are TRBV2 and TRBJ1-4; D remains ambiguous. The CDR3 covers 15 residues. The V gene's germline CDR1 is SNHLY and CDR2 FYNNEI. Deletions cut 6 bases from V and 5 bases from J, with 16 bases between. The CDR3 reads CASSSTNSGNEKLFF. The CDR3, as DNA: TGTGCCAGCAGCTCGACAAACAGCGGAAATGAAAAACTGTTTTTT.